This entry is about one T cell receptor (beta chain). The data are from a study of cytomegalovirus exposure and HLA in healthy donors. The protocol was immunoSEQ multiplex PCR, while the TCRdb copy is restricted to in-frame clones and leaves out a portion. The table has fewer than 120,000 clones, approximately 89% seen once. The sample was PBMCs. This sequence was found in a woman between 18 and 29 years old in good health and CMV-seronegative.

The CDR3 DNA follows: TGCGCCAGCAGCTCCGACATGACCTACGAGCAGTACTTC. Amino acid sequence: CASSSDMTYEQYF. This sequence joins TRBV5-1 and TRBJ2-7; D unresolved. The germline V and J ends were trimmed by 3 bases and 2 bases, with 9 bases remaining between them. Germline V gene data show CDR1 as SGHRS and CDR2 as YFSETQ. The CDR3 is made up of 13 amino acids.